A selection of T cell receptor beta chains follows, all from one sample in a study of Graves' ophthalmopathy and Graves' hyperthyroidism. TCRdb itself ran the multiplex PCR reads through MiXCR, one entry per CDR3 protein. The repertoire consists of around 400,000 distinct CDR3 sequences, with about 16% occurring once and the leading ten covering 1.5% to 2%. Sequencing used peripheral blood. The origin of the receptors is a woman under 30 with Graves' ophthalmopathy. Both conserved end residues are part of each CDR3. Fields, in order: J gene, V gene, clone size, D gene, CDR3 DNA, CDR3 protein. The D gene is left open where the match is weak. Expanded clones get a size class; other rows say once, few or many, or leave the size out.

J gene: TRBJ1-1; V gene: TRBV28; clone size: many; D gene: -; CDR3 DNA: TGTGCCAGCAGTCCGCCCACAGGGATGCGGGCTTTCTTT; CDR3 protein: CASSPPTGMRAFF
J gene: TRBJ1-5; V gene: TRBV7-9; clone size: many; D gene: -; CDR3 DNA: TGTGCCAGCAGCTTAGGGAGTAGTCAGCCCCAGCATTTT; CDR3 protein: CASSLGSSQPQHF
J gene: TRBJ2-7; V gene: TRBV6-1; clone size: many; D gene: -; CDR3 DNA: TGTGCCAGCACCGAGGAAGGGGTGTTCTCCTACGAGCAGTACTTC; CDR3 protein: CASTEEGVFSYEQYF
J gene: TRBJ1-2; V gene: TRBV7-2; clone size: many; D gene: -; CDR3 DNA: TGTGCCAGCAGCTTATATACGTTCGGCGGCTACACCTTC; CDR3 protein: CASSLYTFGGYTF
J gene: TRBJ1-1; V gene: TRBV30; clone size: many; D gene: -; CDR3 DNA: TGTGCTTCTCGTCGGGGCACCGAAGCTTTCTTT; CDR3 protein: CASRRGTEAFF
J gene: TRBJ2-7; V gene: TRBV6-2/TRBV6-3; clone size: many; D gene: -; CDR3 DNA: TGTGCCAGCAGCCACGCAGGGGGGTCCTACGAGCAGTACTTC; CDR3 protein: CASSHAGGSYEQYF
J gene: TRBJ2-7; V gene: TRBV6-4; clone size: many; D gene: TRBD1; CDR3 DNA: TGTGCCAGCAGTCGGACAGGGCCCCCTAGCCCCCCTTTCTACGAGCAGTACTTC; CDR3 protein: CASSRTGPPSPPFYEQYF
J gene: TRBJ2-6; V gene: TRBV6-2/TRBV6-3; clone size: -; D gene: -; CDR3 DNA: TGTGCCAGCAGCGTCCAGGGATCTGGGGCCAACGTCCTGACTTTC; CDR3 protein: CASSVQGSGANVLTF
J gene: TRBJ2-7; V gene: TRBV10-3; clone size: -; D gene: -; CDR3 DNA: TGTGCCATCTCCCCGGCGGGCACCTACGAGCAGTACTTC; CDR3 protein: CAISPAGTYEQYF
J gene: TRBJ1-1; V gene: TRBV28; clone size: many; D gene: -; CDR3 DNA: TGTGCCAGCAGTCCAGTTAGGGGGGGGCCGAACACTGAAGCTTTCTTT; CDR3 protein: CASSPVRGGPNTEAFF
J gene: TRBJ2-7; V gene: TRBV27; clone size: many; D gene: TRBD2; CDR3 DNA: TGTGCCAGCAGTCGGGGGGGCCCTTACGAGCAGTACTTC; CDR3 protein: CASSRGGPYEQYF
J gene: TRBJ2-7; V gene: TRBV6-5; clone size: many; D gene: TRBD2; CDR3 DNA: TGTGCCAGCAGTTTAGCGGGGCCCGGGTACGAGCAGTACTTC; CDR3 protein: CASSLAGPGYEQYF
J gene: TRBJ1-1; V gene: TRBV18; clone size: few; D gene: -; CDR3 DNA: TGTGCCAGCTTACCGAGAGCCGGCGGAAAGACTGAAGCTTTCTTT; CDR3 protein: CASLPRAGGKTEAFF
J gene: TRBJ1-1; V gene: TRBV6-5; clone size: once; D gene: -; CDR3 DNA: TGTGCCAGCAGTTACTGGTCCCCAGGAGAGAACACTGAAGCTTTCTTT; CDR3 protein: CASSYWSPGENTEAFF
J gene: TRBJ1-5; V gene: TRBV24-1; clone size: -; D gene: -; CDR3 DNA: TGTGCCACCAGTGATTTTCCTGCGGGGCCCCAGCATTTT; CDR3 protein: CATSDFPAGPQHF
J gene: TRBJ2-7; V gene: TRBV6-1; clone size: many; D gene: TRBD1; CDR3 DNA: TGTGCCAGCACTGACCCGGGACAGTCCTACGAGCAGCACTTC; CDR3 protein: CASTDPGQSYEQHF
J gene: TRBJ2-5; V gene: TRBV12-3/TRBV12-4; clone size: -; D gene: -; CDR3 DNA: TGTGCCAGCAGTCCTGGGGAACCCACAGAGACCCAGTACTTC; CDR3 protein: CASSPGEPTETQYF
J gene: TRBJ2-5; V gene: TRBV9; clone size: many; D gene: TRBD1; CDR3 DNA: TGTGCCAGCAGCGCCGGGACAGGGGAAACGGGAGAGACCCAGTACTTC; CDR3 protein: CASSAGTGETGETQYF
J gene: TRBJ2-2; V gene: TRBV11-3; clone size: many; D gene: -; CDR3 DNA: TGTGCCAGCAGCTTAGAAAACCTAGCCGGGGAGCTGTTTTTT; CDR3 protein: CASSLENLAGELFF
J gene: TRBJ2-5; V gene: TRBV7-3; clone size: many; D gene: TRBD1; CDR3 DNA: TGTGCCAGCAGCTCCCGCCCCGACAGGGTAGGAGACGAAGAGACCCAGTACTTC; CDR3 protein: CASSSRPDRVGDEETQYF
J gene: TRBJ1-5; V gene: TRBV25-1; clone size: many; D gene: TRBD1; CDR3 DNA: TGTGCCAGCAGTGCAACAGGGGTTTCAGCCCAGCATTTT; CDR3 protein: CASSATGVSAQHF
J gene: TRBJ2-7; V gene: TRBV6-1; clone size: many; D gene: TRBD2; CDR3 DNA: TGTGCCAGCAGTGCCCTTCCCAATCAGGGAGGGAAAGCCTACGAGCAGTACTTC; CDR3 protein: CASSALPNQGGKAYEQYF
J gene: TRBJ2-2; V gene: TRBV6-2/TRBV6-3; clone size: -; D gene: -; CDR3 DNA: TGTGCCAGTCAAAAGAGGGTGGACTTTCGTAAGGGCCTTGACACCGGGGAGCTGTTTTTT; CDR3 protein: CASQKRVDFRKGLDTGELFF
J gene: TRBJ1-1; V gene: TRBV6-1; clone size: many; D gene: -; CDR3 DNA: TGTGCCAGCAGTGAACCAGGCATGAACACTGAAGCTTTCTTT; CDR3 protein: CASSEPGMNTEAFF
J gene: TRBJ1-2; V gene: TRBV19; clone size: many; D gene: TRBD1; CDR3 DNA: TGTGCCAGTAGTACTCGGACAGGGAACTCTAACTATGGCTACACCTTC; CDR3 protein: CASSTRTGNSNYGYTF
J gene: TRBJ1-2; V gene: TRBV5-1; clone size: many; D gene: TRBD1; CDR3 DNA: TGCGCCAGCAGCTCGCACAGGGGACCCATCTATGGCTACACCTTC; CDR3 protein: CASSSHRGPIYGYTF
J gene: TRBJ2-3; V gene: TRBV9; clone size: many; D gene: TRBD2; CDR3 DNA: TGTGCCAGCAGCATCGGACTAGCGGGAGGCGGCACAGATACGCAGTATTTT; CDR3 protein: CASSIGLAGGGTDTQYF
J gene: TRBJ2-7; V gene: TRBV6-2/TRBV6-3; clone size: many; D gene: -; CDR3 DNA: TGTGCCTCTGGGCGGGGATCCTACGAGCAGTACTTC; CDR3 protein: CASGRGSYEQYF
J gene: TRBJ1-1; V gene: TRBV5-1; clone size: many; D gene: TRBD1; CDR3 DNA: TGCGCCAGCAGCTTGGCCGGGACAGAGGGATCTGAAGCTTTCTTT; CDR3 protein: CASSLAGTEGSEAFF
J gene: TRBJ2-7; V gene: TRBV27; clone size: few; D gene: -; CDR3 DNA: TGTGCCAGCAGTTTATCCCCGGTGCGCGAGCAGTACTTC; CDR3 protein: CASSLSPVREQYF
J gene: TRBJ1-5; V gene: TRBV28; clone size: -; D gene: TRBD1; CDR3 DNA: TGTGCCAGCAGTGCGGACAGGGAGGGCCAGCCCCAGCATTTT; CDR3 protein: CASSADREGQPQHF
J gene: TRBJ2-2; V gene: TRBV7-3; clone size: -; D gene: -; CDR3 DNA: TGTGCCAGCAGCTTAAAGCGGGACACCAAGAACACCGGGGAGCTGTTTTTT; CDR3 protein: CASSLKRDTKNTGELFF
J gene: TRBJ1-5; V gene: TRBV9; clone size: many; D gene: -; CDR3 DNA: TGTGCCAGCAGCGCCGCGGGCAATAGCAATCAGCCCCAGCATTTT; CDR3 protein: CASSAAGNSNQPQHF